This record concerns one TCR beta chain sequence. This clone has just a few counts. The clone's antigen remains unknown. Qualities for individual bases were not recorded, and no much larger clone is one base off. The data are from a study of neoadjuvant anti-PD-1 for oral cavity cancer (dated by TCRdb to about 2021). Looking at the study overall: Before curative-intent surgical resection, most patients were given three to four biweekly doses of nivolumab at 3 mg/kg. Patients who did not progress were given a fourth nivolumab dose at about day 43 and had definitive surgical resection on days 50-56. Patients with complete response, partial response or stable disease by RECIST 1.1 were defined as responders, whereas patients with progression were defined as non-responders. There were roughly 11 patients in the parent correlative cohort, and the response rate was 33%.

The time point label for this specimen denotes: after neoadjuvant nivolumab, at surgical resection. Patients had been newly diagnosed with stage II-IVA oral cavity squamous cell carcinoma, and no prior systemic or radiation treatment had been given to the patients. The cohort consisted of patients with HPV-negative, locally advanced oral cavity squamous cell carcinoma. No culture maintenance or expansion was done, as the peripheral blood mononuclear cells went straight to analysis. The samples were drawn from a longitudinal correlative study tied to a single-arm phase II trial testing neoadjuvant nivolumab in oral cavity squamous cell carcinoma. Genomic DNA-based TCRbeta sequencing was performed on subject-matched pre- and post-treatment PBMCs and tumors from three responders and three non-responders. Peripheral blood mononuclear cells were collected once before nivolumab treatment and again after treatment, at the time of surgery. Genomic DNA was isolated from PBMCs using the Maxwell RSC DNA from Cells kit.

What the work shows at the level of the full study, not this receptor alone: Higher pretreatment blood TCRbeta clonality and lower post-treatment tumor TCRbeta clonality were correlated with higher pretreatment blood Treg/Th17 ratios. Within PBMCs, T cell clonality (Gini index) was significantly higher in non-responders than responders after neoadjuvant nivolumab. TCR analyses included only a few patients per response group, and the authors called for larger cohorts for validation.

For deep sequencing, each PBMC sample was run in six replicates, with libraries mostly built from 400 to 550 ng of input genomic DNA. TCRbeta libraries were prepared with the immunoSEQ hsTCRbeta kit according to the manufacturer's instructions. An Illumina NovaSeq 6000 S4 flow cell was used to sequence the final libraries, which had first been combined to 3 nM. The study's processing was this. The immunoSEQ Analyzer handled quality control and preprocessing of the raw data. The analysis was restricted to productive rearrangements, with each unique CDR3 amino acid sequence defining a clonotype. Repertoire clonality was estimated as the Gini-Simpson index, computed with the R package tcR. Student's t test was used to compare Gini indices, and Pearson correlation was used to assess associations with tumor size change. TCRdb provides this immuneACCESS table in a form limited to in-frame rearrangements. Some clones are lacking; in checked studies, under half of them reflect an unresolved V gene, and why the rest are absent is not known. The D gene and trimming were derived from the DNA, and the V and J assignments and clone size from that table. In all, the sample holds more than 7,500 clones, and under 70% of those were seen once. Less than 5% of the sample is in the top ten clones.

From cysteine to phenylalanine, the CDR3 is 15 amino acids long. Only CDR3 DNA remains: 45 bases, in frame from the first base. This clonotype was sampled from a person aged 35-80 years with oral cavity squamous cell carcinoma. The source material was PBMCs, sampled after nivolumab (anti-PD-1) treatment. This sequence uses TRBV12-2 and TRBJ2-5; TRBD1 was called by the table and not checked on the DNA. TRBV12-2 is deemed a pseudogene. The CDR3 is CASRLSRGRRETQYF. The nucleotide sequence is TGTGCAAGTCGCTTATCCAGGGGGCGCCGAGAGACCCAGTACTTC.